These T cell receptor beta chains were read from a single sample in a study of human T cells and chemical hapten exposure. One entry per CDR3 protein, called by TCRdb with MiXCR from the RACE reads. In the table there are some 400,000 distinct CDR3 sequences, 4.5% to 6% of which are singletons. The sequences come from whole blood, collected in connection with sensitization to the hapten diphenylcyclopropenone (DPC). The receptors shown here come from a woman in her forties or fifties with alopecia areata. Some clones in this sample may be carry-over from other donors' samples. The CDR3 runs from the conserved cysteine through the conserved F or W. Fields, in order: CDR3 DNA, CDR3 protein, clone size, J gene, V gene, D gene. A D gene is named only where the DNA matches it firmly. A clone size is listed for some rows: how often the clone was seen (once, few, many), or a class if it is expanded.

CDR3nt: TGTGCCAGCAGTCCAGGACAGGGGACATCGGAGACCCAGTACTTC
CDR3aa: CASSPGQGTSETQYF
abundance: -
j_gene: TRBJ2-5
v_gene: TRBV6-2/TRBV6-3
d_gene: TRBD1

CDR3nt: TGTGCCAGCAGCCCCCCGGACACAGATACGCAGTATTTT
CDR3aa: CASSPPDTDTQYF
abundance: many
j_gene: TRBJ2-3
v_gene: TRBV14
d_gene: -

CDR3nt: TGTGCCAGCAGCTCCTGGACAGGGGGGAACTATGGCTACACCTTC
CDR3aa: CASSSWTGGNYGYTF
abundance: -
j_gene: TRBJ1-2
v_gene: TRBV7-9
d_gene: TRBD1

CDR3nt: TGTGCCAGCAGCCCAAGGAGGACCGGGGAGCTGTTTTTT
CDR3aa: CASSPRRTGELFF
abundance: few
j_gene: TRBJ2-2
v_gene: TRBV7-2
d_gene: -

CDR3nt: TGTGCCAGCAGCCCCCTTGGCGGGACCCTGGGGGAGCAGTTCTTC
CDR3aa: CASSPLGGTLGEQFF
abundance: many
j_gene: TRBJ2-1
v_gene: TRBV6-2/TRBV6-3
d_gene: -

CDR3nt: TGTGCCAGCAGCCCTCGACAGGGGGCTGTGGTCACTGAAGCTTTCTTT
CDR3aa: CASSPRQGAVVTEAFF
abundance: many
j_gene: TRBJ1-1
v_gene: TRBV9
d_gene: TRBD1

CDR3nt: TGTGCCAGCAGCAGAAGCAATCAGCCCCAGCATTTT
CDR3aa: CASSRSNQPQHF
abundance: many
j_gene: TRBJ1-5
v_gene: TRBV28
d_gene: -

CDR3nt: TGTGCCAGCAGCGGGGGGGCAGGGCCTAACTATGGCTACACCTTC
CDR3aa: CASSGGAGPNYGYTF
abundance: many
j_gene: TRBJ1-2
v_gene: TRBV12-3/TRBV12-4
d_gene: -

CDR3nt: TGTGCCACCAGCAGACAGGCCACCGTACAAGAGACCCAGTACTTC
CDR3aa: CATSRQATVQETQYF
abundance: -
j_gene: TRBJ2-5
v_gene: TRBV15
d_gene: -

CDR3nt: TGCGCCAGCAGCTTGGTTAGCCTTAACACTGAAGCTTTCTTT
CDR3aa: CASSLVSLNTEAFF
abundance: few
j_gene: TRBJ1-1
v_gene: TRBV5-1
d_gene: -

CDR3nt: TGTGCCAGCAGTAGTGGACTAGCGGGAATTGGCTCCTACAATGAGCAGTTCTTC
CDR3aa: CASSSGLAGIGSYNEQFF
abundance: -
j_gene: TRBJ2-1
v_gene: TRBV6-2/TRBV6-3
d_gene: TRBD2

CDR3nt: TGTGCCAGCAGCCACGGGACAGGGGCTTCACCCCTCCACTTT
CDR3aa: CASSHGTGASPLHF
abundance: -
j_gene: TRBJ1-6
v_gene: TRBV6-2/TRBV6-3
d_gene: TRBD1

CDR3nt: TGTGCCAGCAGCACCCCCCCAGATACGCAGTATTTT
CDR3aa: CASSTPPDTQYF
abundance: -
j_gene: TRBJ2-3
v_gene: TRBV9
d_gene: -

CDR3nt: TGTGCCAGAAAGGAAACGGCGCCTCCTACGCAGTATTTT
CDR3aa: CARKETAPPTQYF
abundance: few
j_gene: TRBJ2-3
v_gene: TRBV21-1
d_gene: -

CDR3nt: TGTGCCAGCACAGGGGGCGGCAATCAGCCCCAGCATTTT
CDR3aa: CASTGGGNQPQHF
abundance: -
j_gene: TRBJ1-5
v_gene: TRBV2
d_gene: TRBD1

CDR3nt: TGTGCCAGTAGTATAGTGGACGCGAACACCGGGGAGCTGTTTTTT
CDR3aa: CASSIVDANTGELFF
abundance: -
j_gene: TRBJ2-2
v_gene: TRBV19
d_gene: -

CDR3nt: TGCAGTGCTAGAGATACATACCAAGAGACCCAGTACTTC
CDR3aa: CSARDTYQETQYF
abundance: few
j_gene: TRBJ2-5
v_gene: TRBV20-1
d_gene: -

CDR3nt: TGTGCCAGCAGTGAGACTAGACAGGGACACAACTATGGCTACACCTTC
CDR3aa: CASSETRQGHNYGYTF
abundance: -
j_gene: TRBJ1-2
v_gene: TRBV2
d_gene: TRBD1

CDR3nt: TGTGCCAGCAGTGAATCGGCAGGGGTATACTATGGCTACACCTTC
CDR3aa: CASSESAGVYYGYTF
abundance: few
j_gene: TRBJ1-2
v_gene: TRBV25-1
d_gene: -

CDR3nt: TGTGCCAGCAGTTACAGGGGGTCCCATGAAGCTTTCTTT
CDR3aa: CASSYRGSHEAFF
abundance: many
j_gene: TRBJ1-1
v_gene: TRBV6-5
d_gene: -

CDR3nt: TGTGCCAGCAGCGCTGGACAGGGGAGTACTGAAGCTTTCTTT
CDR3aa: CASSAGQGSTEAFF
abundance: many
j_gene: TRBJ1-1
v_gene: TRBV9
d_gene: TRBD1

CDR3nt: TGTGCCAGCAGTTTATCCGCCCTGAAGAGAAGGGCTTTCTTT
CDR3aa: CASSLSALKRRAFF
abundance: few
j_gene: TRBJ1-1
v_gene: TRBV28
d_gene: -

CDR3nt: TGTGCCAGCAGTGGGCCTGGACGGGGCACTGAAGCTTTCTTT
CDR3aa: CASSGPGRGTEAFF
abundance: -
j_gene: TRBJ1-1
v_gene: TRBV12-3/TRBV12-4
d_gene: -

CDR3nt: TGTGCCAGCAGCTCCCCCGGGCAGATCGGTTCACCCCTCCACTTT
CDR3aa: CASSSPGQIGSPLHF
abundance: many
j_gene: TRBJ1-6
v_gene: TRBV5-5
d_gene: -

CDR3nt: TGTGCCATATCGACTAGCGGGAGCACCGGGGAGCTGTTTTTT
CDR3aa: CAISTSGSTGELFF
abundance: many
j_gene: TRBJ2-2
v_gene: TRBV10-3
d_gene: TRBD2

CDR3nt: TGCGCCAGCAGTCCCGCAGGGGCCTCTGGGGCCAACGTCCTGACTTTC
CDR3aa: CASSPAGASGANVLTF
abundance: few
j_gene: TRBJ2-6
v_gene: TRBV23-1
d_gene: -

CDR3nt: TGTGCCAGCAGCCCAAAGGTTTGGGCGGGAGGGACAGGCGTGCAGTACTTC
CDR3aa: CASSPKVWAGGTGVQYF
abundance: many
j_gene: TRBJ2-7
v_gene: TRBV11-2
d_gene: -

CDR3nt: TGTGCCAGCAGTTTTGCGAGAGGGGAGCAGTACTTC
CDR3aa: CASSFARGEQYF
abundance: -
j_gene: TRBJ2-7
v_gene: TRBV12-3/TRBV12-4
d_gene: -

CDR3nt: TGTGCCAGCAGCCAGGGGGGGAACACTGAAGCTTTCTTT
CDR3aa: CASSQGGNTEAFF
abundance: many
j_gene: TRBJ1-1
v_gene: TRBV12-3/TRBV12-4
d_gene: TRBD1

CDR3nt: TGTGCCAGCAGCTTAGATCGATTAGCTAGCGGGGTAAACATTCAGTACTTC
CDR3aa: CASSLDRLASGVNIQYF
abundance: -
j_gene: TRBJ2-4
v_gene: TRBV11-2
d_gene: TRBD2

CDR3nt: TGTGCCAGCACTCTACGGAGCTCCTACGAGCAGTACTTC
CDR3aa: CASTLRSSYEQYF
abundance: many
j_gene: TRBJ2-7
v_gene: TRBV28
d_gene: -

CDR3nt: TGTGCCAGCAGCAACCGGGACAGGGTATTCTCTGGAAACACCATATATTTT
CDR3aa: CASSNRDRVFSGNTIYF
abundance: -
j_gene: TRBJ1-3
v_gene: TRBV21-1
d_gene: -

CDR3nt: TGTGCCAGCAGTTCACCTGTGAGCGGGGATACGCAGTATTTT
CDR3aa: CASSSPVSGDTQYF
abundance: many
j_gene: TRBJ2-3
v_gene: TRBV28
d_gene: -

CDR3nt: TGCGCCAGCAGCCGGGACGGTAGAAACACCATATATTTT
CDR3aa: CASSRDGRNTIYF
abundance: few
j_gene: TRBJ1-3
v_gene: TRBV5-1
d_gene: -

CDR3nt: TGTGCCAGCAGCATAGATTTTTTCTATGGCTACACCTTC
CDR3aa: CASSIDFFYGYTF
abundance: many
j_gene: TRBJ1-2
v_gene: TRBV21-1
d_gene: -

CDR3nt: TGTGCCAGCAGCTTAGGGGACAGACCTCACGAGCAGTACTTC
CDR3aa: CASSLGDRPHEQYF
abundance: many
j_gene: TRBJ2-7
v_gene: TRBV7-9
d_gene: TRBD1

CDR3nt: TGTGCCAGCAGCGTAGCTCCCGAAGAGACCCAGTACTTC
CDR3aa: CASSVAPEETQYF
abundance: many
j_gene: TRBJ2-5
v_gene: TRBV9
d_gene: -

CDR3nt: TGTGCCATCAAAGCGGGGGGTGGAGATACGCAGTATTTT
CDR3aa: CAIKAGGGDTQYF
abundance: few
j_gene: TRBJ2-3
v_gene: TRBV10-3
d_gene: TRBD2

CDR3nt: TGTGCTAGTGGTTTGGTAGGTGCCCTAAATGAGCAGTTCTTC
CDR3aa: CASGLVGALNEQFF
abundance: few
j_gene: TRBJ2-1
v_gene: TRBV12-5
d_gene: -

CDR3nt: TGCAGCGTTGATCCGGGGGACACTGAAGCTTTCTTT
CDR3aa: CSVDPGDTEAFF
abundance: many
j_gene: TRBJ1-1
v_gene: TRBV29-1
d_gene: -

CDR3nt: TGTGCCGCCAGGAGGGACGCCTCTCAAGAGACCCAGTACTTC
CDR3aa: CAARRDASQETQYF
abundance: few
j_gene: TRBJ2-5
v_gene: TRBV10-3
d_gene: -

CDR3nt: TGTGCCAGCAGCCTGTACCGGGACCCCTTCAATGAGCAGTTCTTC
CDR3aa: CASSLYRDPFNEQFF
abundance: few
j_gene: TRBJ2-1
v_gene: TRBV7-2
d_gene: -

CDR3nt: TGCAGTGCTAGACGAACCGGGACACCTAAAATCCCTGAAAAACTGTTTTTT
CDR3aa: CSARRTGTPKIPEKLFF
abundance: -
j_gene: TRBJ1-4
v_gene: TRBV20-1
d_gene: -

CDR3nt: TGTGCCAGCAGCCCCCCCAGCTACGAGCAGTACTTC
CDR3aa: CASSPPSYEQYF
abundance: many
j_gene: TRBJ2-7
v_gene: TRBV27
d_gene: -

CDR3nt: TGCAGTGCACGGCAGGTTATGGGCACCGGGGAGCTGTTTTTT
CDR3aa: CSARQVMGTGELFF
abundance: few
j_gene: TRBJ2-2
v_gene: TRBV20-1
d_gene: -

CDR3nt: TGTGCCAGCAGCTTAGGGACGGGGAATGCTGGAAACACCATATATTTT
CDR3aa: CASSLGTGNAGNTIYF
abundance: -
j_gene: TRBJ1-3
v_gene: TRBV2
d_gene: -

CDR3nt: TGTGCCAGCAGCCCGGGGGACAGTTTGAACACTGAAGCTTTCTTT
CDR3aa: CASSPGDSLNTEAFF
abundance: few
j_gene: TRBJ1-1
v_gene: TRBV5-4
d_gene: TRBD1

CDR3nt: TGTGCCACCAGCCTTACCCGGGAGACTTCACCCCTCCACTTT
CDR3aa: CATSLTRETSPLHF
abundance: -
j_gene: TRBJ1-6
v_gene: TRBV15
d_gene: -

CDR3nt: TGTGCCAGCAGTTTCACTCGACAGGGTCGCGGCGGCTACACCTTC
CDR3aa: CASSFTRQGRGGYTF
abundance: few
j_gene: TRBJ1-2
v_gene: TRBV12-3/TRBV12-4
d_gene: TRBD1

CDR3nt: TGTGCCAGCAGTGTGGGGTTTGGCCCGGCTGAAGCTTTCTTT
CDR3aa: CASSVGFGPAEAFF
abundance: -
j_gene: TRBJ1-1
v_gene: TRBV6-2/TRBV6-3
d_gene: -

CDR3nt: TGTGCCAGCAGCCCAGAGTCGAATACGCAGTATTTT
CDR3aa: CASSPESNTQYF
abundance: -
j_gene: TRBJ2-3
v_gene: TRBV11-2
d_gene: -

CDR3nt: TGTGCCAGCAGCTTAGTTTTGGGGGCATACGAGCAGTACTTC
CDR3aa: CASSLVLGAYEQYF
abundance: many
j_gene: TRBJ2-7
v_gene: TRBV11-2
d_gene: -

CDR3nt: TGTGCCAGCAGCTCGGGACTAGCGGGACACTACGAGCAGTACTTC
CDR3aa: CASSSGLAGHYEQYF
abundance: few
j_gene: TRBJ2-7
v_gene: TRBV5-6
d_gene: TRBD2

CDR3nt: TGTGCCAGCAGCGGAAAGGGTCGGGACAGGTACGAGCAGTACTTC
CDR3aa: CASSGKGRDRYEQYF
abundance: few
j_gene: TRBJ2-7
v_gene: TRBV2
d_gene: TRBD1

CDR3nt: TGCAGCGTTGAAGATGAGCCGCAGATTGCAAACACTGAAGCTTTCTTT
CDR3aa: CSVEDEPQIANTEAFF
abundance: -
j_gene: TRBJ1-1
v_gene: TRBV29-1
d_gene: -

CDR3nt: TGTGCCAGCTCACCCCTCTCGGGGGCGCAAATAGAGGATGGCTACACCTTC
CDR3aa: CASSPLSGAQIEDGYTF
abundance: many
j_gene: TRBJ1-2
v_gene: TRBV18
d_gene: -